The 2 T cell receptor beta chains presented below share a single source sample, sequenced in a study of somatic mutations in cytotoxic T cells in rheumatoid arthritis. Here immunoSEQ multiplex PCR was the method, and the copy in TCRdb shows in-frame clones only, minus some. The sample holds more than 2,500 clones, 83% seen once. Sequencing was carried out using CD8+ T cells sorted from blood. These receptor sequences come from a woman between 45 and 65 years old with rheumatoid arthritis.

The chain combines TRBV27 with TRBJ2-5, with 10 nucleotides matching TRBD2. From germline, CDR1 is MNHEY and CDR2 SMNVEV (reference sequence). The trim removed 5 bases at V and 5 bases at J, leaving 14 bases unmatched. The CDR3 consists of 17 residues. The CDR3 loop reads CASSGFAGLAGVETQYF. CDR3 DNA: TGTGCCAGCAGTGGGTTCGCTGGGCTAGCGGGAGTCGAGACCCAGTACTTC.

V is TRBV6-1 and J is TRBJ2-1; 8 bases agree with TRBD1. Germline CDR1 is MNHNS and CDR2 is SASEGT. Losses at the gene ends were 6 bases for V and 8 bases for J; bases not matched to a gene: 0. CDR3 length: 11 residues. DNA of the CDR3: TGTGCCAGCAGGACAGGGGATGAGCAGTTCTTC. This gives the protein CASRTGDEQFF.